This T cell receptor (beta chain) was recovered during a study of beta chain features in type 1 diabetes. Study context: Healthy donors and patients had similar age, gender and cell yields.

Study observations and caveats: TCRB CDR3 length was moderately but significantly reduced in all four CD4+ subsets of Type 1 diabetes patients. Compared to healthy donors, patients appeared to have naive, central memory and Treg TCRB repertoires that were more alike.

Losses at the gene ends were 0 bases for V and 0 bases for J; bases not matched to a gene: 3. The CDR3 extends over 18 amino acids. The germline CDR1 and CDR2 sequences are KGHSH and LQKENI. The sequenced template was cDNA made from the entire isolated RNA. Only in-frame clones appear in the TCRdb table, and some are missing; sequencing was by immunoSEQ multiplex PCR. The sample holds 28,000 or so clones, about two thirds seen once. The sample holds a few counts of this clone. Its specificity is unknown. Sequenced sample: Tregs from blood. The J gene is TRBJ2-6, the V gene TRBV18; 9 positions agree with TRBD1. This TCR was sampled from a woman aged 30 to 39 with type 1 diabetes. The CDR3 DNA reads as TGTGCCAGCTCACCACCGGGACAGGGAGTCTCTGGGGCCAACGTCCTGACTTTC. Its translation is CASSPPGQGVSGANVLTF.